This T cell receptor beta chain was recovered during a study of shared clonotypes between healthy human individuals. Study-wide points: The rarefaction results pointed to incomplete sorted-subset sequencing despite large depth. A generally larger estimated richness was seen in naive subsets than in memory subsets.

The germline gives CDR1 MNHNS, CDR2 SASEGT. V lost 6 bases and J lost 4; bases outside the gene matches: 11. The CDR3 has 15 residues. Of note for this clone: Its antigen is unknown.

Tens of thousands of T cell genomes (approximately 190 ng DNA) went into each sorted-subset replicate. Measured with immunoSEQ multiplex PCR; TCRdb has only the in-frame clones, and not every one. Of more than 900,000 clones in the sample, more than 75% were seen once. What was sequenced was memory CD4+ T cells from PBMCs. The sample's subset: CD45RA-negative fraction. This clonotype originated in a man aged 18 to 35 in good health. Some clones in this sample may be carry-over from other donors' samples. V usage is TRBV6-1 and J usage is TRBJ2-5; 7 bases are a match to TRBD1. CDR3 sequence (DNA): TGTGCCAGCAGCCTCACGAAGGGGGCGGGAGAGACCCAGTACTTC. It translates to CASSLTKGAGETQYF.